Following are 15 T cell receptor beta chains from one sample sequenced in a study of T cells in Graves' hyperthyroidism and ophthalmopathy (dated by TCRdb to between 2017 and 2020). Libraries were prepared through multiplex PCR. Sequencing was performed on an Illumina HiSeq 2000. The TCR beta CDR3 regions were amplified from RNA transcripts. A first-round RT-PCR of the TCR CDR3 used the HTBI primer set with the Qiagen OneStep RT-PCR kit. The public reads were run again by TCRdb, first through fastp at Q25 and then through MiXCR, and only productive beta chains were kept. Rows are combined by CDR3 protein, so each entry shows the most common genes and DNA. Present in this sample are around 600,000 distinct CDR3 sequences, around 16% of which were seen just once. The top ten constitute around 3.5% of the sample. The sequencing input was blood. Every receptor here comes from a woman aged 40 to 50 with Graves' ophthalmopathy.

This chain joins TRBV11-2 and TRBJ1-2; D is unresolved. Deletions cut 3 bases from V and 5 bases from J, with 7 bases between. The CDR3 runs to 12 residues. The germline V gene encodes CDR1 SGHAT and CDR2 FQNNGV. CDR3 in amino acids: CASSFLVYGYTF. The DNA for the CDR3 is TGTGCCAGCAGCTTCCTAGTTTATGGCTACACCTTC.

The chain recombines TRBV3-1 with TRBJ2-7, with 7 bases matching TRBD2. Germline CDR1 and CDR2: LGHDT and YNNKEL (reference sequence). V shed 8 bases and J 7 bases; nucleotides not matched to a gene: 20. CDR3 length equals 16 residues. As DNA, the CDR3 is TGTGCCAGCGCCCATACGGGGGGTGTCGGTCTAGGTGAGCAGTACTTC. Its translation is CASAHTGGVGLGEQYF.

This clonotype was counted many times. V usage is TRBV20-1 and J usage is TRBJ2-1; the D gene is possibly TRBD2 (5 bases). The CDR3 consists of 16 residues. V was trimmed by 5 bases and J by 8 bases, leaving 25 bases between them. Germline lookup yields CDR1 DFQATT and CDR2 SNEGSKA (reference sequence). The CDR3: CSARLPEAPVWDEQFF. The CDR3 DNA reads TGCAGTGCTCGACTGCCGGAGGCCCCGGTGTGGGATGAGCAGTTCTTC.

This clonotype was detected only a few times. The rearrangement links TRBV6-5 to TRBJ1-4, with TRBD1 identical over 7 bases. The V segment lost 0 bases and the J segment 12 bases; nucleotides outside the gene matches: 7. This CDR3 region has 14 residues. The germline gives CDR1 MNHEY, CDR2 SVGAGI. In DNA, the CDR3 is TGTGCCAGCAGTTACTCGCGGGACAGCGCGGAACTGTTTTTT. This translates into CASSYSRDSAELFF.

This clonotype was found a few times. The chain joins TRBV7-9 to TRBJ2-2; no clear D. The CDR3 spans 14 residues. Germline V gives CDR1 SEHNR, CDR2 FQNEAQ (reference sequence). The ends were cut back, 5 bases at V and 7 bases at J, with 14 bases in the middle. In DNA form, the CDR3 reads TGTGCCAGCAGCCCCAAGTTCGGAGTCGGGGAGCTGTTTTTT. It encodes CASSPKFGVGELFF. Full variable domain (remainder filled in from reference TRBV7-9 and TRBJ2-2): DTGVSQNPRHKITKRGQNVTFRCDPISEHNRLYWYRQTLGQGPEFLTYFQNEAQLEKSRLLSDRFSAERPKGSFSTLEIQRTEQGDSAMYLCASSPKFGVGELFFGEGSRLTVL.

This clonotype was recorded many times. The rearrangement joins TRBV5-1 to TRBJ2-2; possibly TRBD2 for D (6 bases). Germline CDR1 reads SGHRS; CDR2 reads YFSETQ. Trimming took 1 base from V and 2 from J, leaving 15 bases between them. The CDR3 runs to 17 residues. CDR3 region: CASSLYRESLNTGELFF. The CDR3 DNA reads as TGCGCCAGCAGCTTGTACCGGGAGAGCCTCAACACCGGGGAGCTGTTTTTT.

This clonotype has more than one count but fewer than ten. V gene TRBV7-2 combines with J gene TRBJ1-6, with no clear D. CDR1 is SGHTA and CDR2 is FQGNSA in the germline V gene. V gave up 6 bases and J gave up 4 bases, with 13 bases separating them. The CDR3 spans 15 residues. The CDR3 DNA reads as TGTGCCAGCAGTCGCCCACCCCTTTATAATTCACCCCTCCACTTT. This encodes CASSRPPLYNSPLHF.

This clonotype was picked up many times. The chain has TRBV7-6 and TRBJ2-5; 12 bases match TRBD2. Germline CDR1 SGHVS, CDR2 FNYEAQ. This CDR3 comprises 16 residues. Trimming took 4 bases from V and 4 from J; bases not matched to a gene: 7. As DNA, the CDR3 is TGTGCCAGCAGCTCGCCACCGGGACTAGCGGGAGAGACCCAGTACTTC. It is translated as CASSSPPGLAGETQYF.

The chain has TRBV7-3 and TRBJ2-3, with D possibly TRBD2 on 6 matching bases. Trimming left V 1 base short and J 1 base short, with 9 bases between. The CDR3 totals 15 residues. Germline CDR1 and CDR2: SGHTA and FQGTGA. The CDR3 spells CASSLNGGGTDTQYF. The CDR3 nucleotides read TGTGCCAGCAGCTTAAACGGGGGTGGCACAGATACGCAGTATTTT.

This clonotype was counted at least ten times. V is TRBV11-2 and J is TRBJ2-7; 10 nucleotides line up with TRBD1. CDR1 and CDR2 from the germline V gene are SGHAT and FQNNGV. V was pared by 5 bases and J by 2 bases, with 6 bases of the junction left unmatched. The length of the CDR3 is 15 residues. The CDR3: CASSQRQGAAYEQYF. The CDR3 DNA reads as TGTGCCAGCAGCCAACGACAGGGGGCAGCCTACGAGCAGTACTTC. Variable domain in full (rest from reference TRBV11-2 and TRBJ2-7): EAGVAQSPRYKIIEKRQSVAFWCNPISGHATLYWYQQILGQGPKLLIQFQNNGVVDDSQLPKDRFSAERLKGVDSTLKIQPAKLEDSAVYLCASSQRQGAAYEQYFGPGTRLTVT.

In its sample, this clonotype was seen a few times. The gene calls are TRBV6-1 and TRBJ2-7, with TRBD1 matching over 10 bases. The V segment lost 6 bases and the J segment 5 bases; nucleotides outside the gene matches: 7. Looked up from germline, CDR1 is MNHNS and CDR2 is SASEGT. This CDR3 region has 14 residues. The CDR3 sequence is CASRKGQGIDEQYF. The CDR3 DNA is TGTGCCAGCAGAAAGGGACAGGGGATTGACGAGCAGTACTTC.

At least ten counts were recorded for this clonotype. The rearrangement links TRBV28 to TRBJ2-1; no definite D call. Trimming cost V 8 bases and J 10 bases, with 21 bases left between them. CDR1 is MDHEN and CDR2 is SYDVKM in the germline V gene. This CDR3 region has 14 residues. CDR3 protein: CASSHLRTHGEQFF. The CDR3 bases are TGTGCCAGCTCCCATCTGAGGACCCACGGGGAGCAGTTCTTC. Full variable domain (missing parts from reference TRBV28 and TRBJ2-1): DVKVTQSSRYLVKRTGEKVFLECVQDMDHENMFWYRQDPGLGLRLIYFSYDVKMKEKGDIPEGYSVSREKKERFSLILESASTNQTSMYLCASSHLRTHGEQFFGPGTRLTVL.

This clonotype has ten or more counts. The chain carries TRBV2 and TRBJ2-2; 7 positions agree with TRBD2. The CDR3 extends over 15 amino acids. CDR1 is SNHLY and CDR2 is FYNNEI in the germline V gene. The ends lost 6 bases at V and 6 bases at J; junction bases unmatched: 10. CDR3 region: CASSSVRLASGELFF. CDR3 bases: TGTGCCAGCAGCTCTGTCCGACTAGCTTCCGGGGAGCTGTTTTTT.

About this clonotype itself: The junction shows a germline mismatch at one end, possibly a read error. This chain links TRBV11-2 with TRBJ2-1, with TRBD2 matching over 11 bases. The CDR3 has 16 residues. In germline, CDR1 is SGHAT, CDR2 FQNNGV. CDR3 nucleotides: TGCGCCAGCAGCTTAACTAGCGGGAGTCGTCCCAATGAGCAGTTCTTC. As protein: CASSLTSGSRPNEQFF.

Here the CDR3 DNA reads TGTGCCAGCAGTTATCGGACAGGGGCCAATTCACCCCTCCACTTT. It specifies CASSYRTGANSPLHF. The J gene is TRBJ1-6, the V gene TRBV27, with 9 bases lining up with TRBD1. This CDR3 spans 15 amino acids. The germline CDR1 and CDR2 sequences are MNHEY and SMNVEV (reference sequence). V lost 4 bases to trimming and J lost 7 bases; unmatched junction nucleotides: 5.